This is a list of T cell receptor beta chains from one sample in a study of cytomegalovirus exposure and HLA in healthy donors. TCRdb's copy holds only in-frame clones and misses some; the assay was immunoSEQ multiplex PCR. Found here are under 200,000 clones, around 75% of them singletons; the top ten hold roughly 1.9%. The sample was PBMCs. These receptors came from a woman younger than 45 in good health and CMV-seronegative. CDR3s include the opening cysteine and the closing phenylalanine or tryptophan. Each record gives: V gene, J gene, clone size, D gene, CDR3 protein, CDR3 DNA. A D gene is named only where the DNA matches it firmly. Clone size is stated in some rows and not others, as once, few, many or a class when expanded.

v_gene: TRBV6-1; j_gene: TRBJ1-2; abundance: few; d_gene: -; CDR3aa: CASSRTAKDGYTF; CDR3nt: TGTGCCAGCAGTCGGACAGCCAAAGATGGCTACACCTTC
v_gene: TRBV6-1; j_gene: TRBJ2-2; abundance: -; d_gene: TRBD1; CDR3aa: CASSEVVDRMNTGELFF; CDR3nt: TGTGCCAGCAGTGAGGTTGTGGACAGGATGAACACCGGGGAGCTGTTTTTT
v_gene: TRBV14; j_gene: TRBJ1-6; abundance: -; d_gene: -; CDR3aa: CVPRRGLPPLHF; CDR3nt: TGTGTACCACGACGGGGTTTGCCACCCCTCCACTTT
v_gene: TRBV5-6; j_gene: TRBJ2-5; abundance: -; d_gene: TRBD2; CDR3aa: CASSAFSGSAWETQYF; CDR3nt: TGTGCCAGCAGCGCCTTTAGCGGGAGTGCGTGGGAGACCCAGTACTTC
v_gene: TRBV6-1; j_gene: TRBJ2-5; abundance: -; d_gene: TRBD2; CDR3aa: CASSELLAGGIQETQYF; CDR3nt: TGTGCCAGCAGTGAGCTTTTAGCGGGGGGGATCCAAGAGACCCAGTACTTC
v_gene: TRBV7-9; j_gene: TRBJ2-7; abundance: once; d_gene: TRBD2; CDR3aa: CASSRGGTSSYEQYF; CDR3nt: TGTGCCAGCAGCCGGGGAGGGACCAGCTCCTACGAGCAGTACTTC
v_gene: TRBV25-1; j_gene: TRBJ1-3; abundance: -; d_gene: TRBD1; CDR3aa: CASSEPGQNSGNTIYF; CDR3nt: TGTGCCAGCAGTGAACCGGGACAGAACTCTGGAAACACCATATATTTT
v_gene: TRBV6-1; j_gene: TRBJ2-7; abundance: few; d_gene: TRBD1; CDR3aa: CASSGTGNHPYEQYF; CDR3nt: TGTGCCAGCAGTGGGACAGGGAACCACCCCTACGAGCAGTACTTC
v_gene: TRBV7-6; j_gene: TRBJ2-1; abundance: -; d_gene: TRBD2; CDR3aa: CASSLGGLAGERGFGEQFF; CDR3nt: TGTGCCAGCAGCTTAGGGGGACTAGCGGGGGAGCGGGGGTTTGGTGAGCAGTTCTTC
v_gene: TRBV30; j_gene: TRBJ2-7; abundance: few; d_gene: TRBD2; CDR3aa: CAWIPRKAGTSTSYEQYF; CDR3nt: TGTGCCTGGATACCAAGAAAGGCCGGGACTAGTACCTCCTACGAGCAGTACTTC
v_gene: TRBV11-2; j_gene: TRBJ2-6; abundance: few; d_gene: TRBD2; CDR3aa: CASSLRGGDPSGANVLTF; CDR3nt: TGTGCCAGCAGCTTGCGGGGGGGAGATCCTTCTGGGGCCAACGTCCTGACTTTC
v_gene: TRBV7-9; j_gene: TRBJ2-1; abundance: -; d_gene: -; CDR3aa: CASSLGGLGSTNEQFF; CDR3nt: TGTGCCAGCAGCTTAGGAGGGTTGGGGAGTACCAATGAGCAGTTCTTC
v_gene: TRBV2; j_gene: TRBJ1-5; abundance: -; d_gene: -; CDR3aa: CASSLGQNDQPQHF; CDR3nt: TGTGCCAGCAGCCTGGGGCAGAACGATCAGCCCCAGCATTTT
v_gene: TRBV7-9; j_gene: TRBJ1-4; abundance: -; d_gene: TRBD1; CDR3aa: CASSLSPGQGDEKLFF; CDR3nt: TGTGCCAGCAGCTTGTCCCCGGGACAGGGAGATGAAAAACTGTTTTTT
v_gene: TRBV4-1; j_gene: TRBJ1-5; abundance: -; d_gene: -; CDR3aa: CASSQEGKGHSNQPQHF; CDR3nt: TGCGCCAGCAGCCAAGAGGGGAAGGGACACAGCAATCAGCCCCAGCATTTT
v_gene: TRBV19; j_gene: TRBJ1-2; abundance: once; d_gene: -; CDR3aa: CASNARVEANYGYTF; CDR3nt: TGTGCCAGTAATGCCAGGGTAGAAGCTAACTATGGCTACACCTTC
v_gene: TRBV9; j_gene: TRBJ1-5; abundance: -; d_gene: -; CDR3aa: CASSSDGTNNQPQHF; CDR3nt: TGTGCCAGCAGCTCAGACGGGACAAACAATCAGCCCCAGCATTTT
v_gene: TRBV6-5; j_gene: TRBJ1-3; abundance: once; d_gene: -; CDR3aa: CASSYAGNSGNTIYF; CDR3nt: TGTGCCAGCAGTTACGCAGGAAACTCTGGAAACACCATATATTTT
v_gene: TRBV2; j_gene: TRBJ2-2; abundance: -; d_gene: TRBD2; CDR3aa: CASRKAAGLAGPSGELFF; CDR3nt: TGTGCCAGCAGAAAGGCGGCGGGACTAGCGGGGCCAAGCGGGGAGCTGTTTTTT
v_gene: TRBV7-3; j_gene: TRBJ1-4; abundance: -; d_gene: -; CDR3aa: CASSLDSSPSGVEEKLFF; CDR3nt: TGTGCCAGCAGCCTAGATTCTAGCCCTTCAGGAGTCGAGGAAAAACTGTTTTTT
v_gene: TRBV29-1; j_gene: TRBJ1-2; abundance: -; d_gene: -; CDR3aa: CSVGPKGHYGYTF; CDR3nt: TGCAGCGTGGGCCCTAAGGGGCACTATGGCTACACCTTC
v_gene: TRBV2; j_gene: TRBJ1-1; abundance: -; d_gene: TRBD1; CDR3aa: CASRTTGFKMNTEAFF; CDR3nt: TGTGCCAGCAGGACGACAGGGTTTAAGATGAACACTGAAGCTTTCTTT
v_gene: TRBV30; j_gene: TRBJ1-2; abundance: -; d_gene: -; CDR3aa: CAWMTILAYGYTF; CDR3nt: TGTGCCTGGATGACAATCCTAGCCTATGGCTACACCTTC
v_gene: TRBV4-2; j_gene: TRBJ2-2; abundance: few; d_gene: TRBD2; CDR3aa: CASSQDPSGTTGELFF; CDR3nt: TGTGCCAGCAGCCAAGATCCGAGCGGGACCACCGGGGAGCTGTTTTTT
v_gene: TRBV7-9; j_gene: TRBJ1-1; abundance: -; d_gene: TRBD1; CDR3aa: CASSSGTGVFNTEAFF; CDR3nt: TGTGCCAGCAGCTCCGGGACAGGGGTGTTCAACACTGAAGCTTTCTTT
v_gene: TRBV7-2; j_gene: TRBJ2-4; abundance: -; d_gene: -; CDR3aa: CASSLESSKLNIQYF; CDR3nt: TGTGCCAGCAGCTTAGAATCTAGCAAGTTGAACATTCAGTACTTC
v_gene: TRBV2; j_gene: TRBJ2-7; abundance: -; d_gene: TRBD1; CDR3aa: CASSEEDRDYEQYF; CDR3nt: TGTGCCAGCAGTGAAGAGGACAGGGACTACGAGCAGTACTTC
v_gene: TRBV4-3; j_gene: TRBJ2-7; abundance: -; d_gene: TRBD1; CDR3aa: CASSQLGQAYEQYF; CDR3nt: TGCGCCAGCAGCCAGTTGGGACAGGCCTACGAGCAGTACTTC
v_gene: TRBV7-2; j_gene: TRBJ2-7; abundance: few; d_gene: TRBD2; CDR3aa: CASSLSGSSYEQYF; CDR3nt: TGTGCCAGCAGCCTTAGCGGGTCCTCCTACGAGCAGTACTTC
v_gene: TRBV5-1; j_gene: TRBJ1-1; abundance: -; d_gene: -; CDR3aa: CASSLAKNTEAFF; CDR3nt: TGCGCCAGCAGCTTGGCAAAGAACACTGAAGCTTTCTTT
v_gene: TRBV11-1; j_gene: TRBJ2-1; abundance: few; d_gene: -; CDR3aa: CASSFGGESSYNEQFF; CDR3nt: TGTGCCAGCAGCTTTGGAGGAGAGAGCTCCTACAATGAGCAGTTCTTC
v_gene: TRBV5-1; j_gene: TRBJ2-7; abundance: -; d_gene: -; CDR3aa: CASSPSGTPTYEQYF; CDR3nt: TGCGCCAGCAGCCCCTCCGGGACTCCTACCTACGAGCAGTACTTC
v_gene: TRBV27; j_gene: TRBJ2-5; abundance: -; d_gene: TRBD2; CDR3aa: CASSPRTSGETQYF; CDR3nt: TGTGCCAGCAGTCCTAGGACTAGCGGAGAGACCCAGTACTTC
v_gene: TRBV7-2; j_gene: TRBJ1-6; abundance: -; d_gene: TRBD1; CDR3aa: CASSLILGQGNSPLHF; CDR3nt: TGTGCCAGCAGCTTAATTTTGGGACAGGGTAATTCACCCCTCCACTTT
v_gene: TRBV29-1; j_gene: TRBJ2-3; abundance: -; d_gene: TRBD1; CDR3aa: CSLDRGSTDTQYF; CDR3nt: TGCAGCCTAGACAGGGGGAGCACAGATACGCAGTATTTT
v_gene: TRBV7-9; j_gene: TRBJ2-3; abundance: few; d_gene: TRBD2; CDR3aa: CASSLTSGRATDTQYF; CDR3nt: TGTGCCAGCAGCTTAACGAGTGGGAGGGCCACAGATACGCAGTATTTT
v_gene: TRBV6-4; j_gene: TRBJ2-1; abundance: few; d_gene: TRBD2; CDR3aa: CASSALGGGAYNEQFF; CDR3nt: TGTGCCAGCAGCGCACTTGGCGGGGGGGCCTACAATGAGCAGTTCTTC
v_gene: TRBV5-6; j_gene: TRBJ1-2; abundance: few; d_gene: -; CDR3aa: CASSLAWPEGGYYGYTF; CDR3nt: TGTGCCAGCAGCTTGGCCTGGCCCGAGGGAGGGTACTATGGCTACACCTTC
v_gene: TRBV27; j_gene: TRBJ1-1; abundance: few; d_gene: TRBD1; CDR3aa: CASSPRTGFNTEAFF; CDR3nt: TGTGCCAGCAGTCCTCGGACAGGCTTCAACACTGAAGCTTTCTTT
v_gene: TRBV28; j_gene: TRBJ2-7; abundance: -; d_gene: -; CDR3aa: CASSLFRYYEQYF; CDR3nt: TGTGCCAGCAGTCTGTTCCGTTACTACGAGCAGTACTTC
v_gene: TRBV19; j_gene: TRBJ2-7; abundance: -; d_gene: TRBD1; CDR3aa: CATSRAGTGENEQYF; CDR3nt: TGTGCCACGAGCCGTGCCGGGACAGGGGAGAACGAGCAGTACTTC
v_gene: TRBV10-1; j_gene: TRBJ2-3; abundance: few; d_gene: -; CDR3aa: CASSDPQGEGALPSTDTQYF; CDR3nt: TGCGCCAGCAGTGACCCCCAAGGGGAAGGGGCCCTTCCTAGCACAGATACGCAGTATTTT
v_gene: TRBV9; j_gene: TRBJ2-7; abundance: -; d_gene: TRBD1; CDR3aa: CASSPRDRDFYEQYF; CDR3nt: TGTGCCAGCAGCCCGAGGGACAGGGATTTCTACGAGCAGTACTTC
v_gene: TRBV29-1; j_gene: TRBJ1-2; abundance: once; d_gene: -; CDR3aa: CSVAQVDYGYTF; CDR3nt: TGCAGCGTCGCCCAGGTTGACTATGGCTACACCTTC
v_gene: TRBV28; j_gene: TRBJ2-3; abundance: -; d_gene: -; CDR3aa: CASSISRSTDTQYF; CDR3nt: TGTGCCAGCAGCATTAGCCGGAGCACAGATACGCAGTATTTT
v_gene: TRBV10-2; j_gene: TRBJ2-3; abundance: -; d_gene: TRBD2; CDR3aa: CASSEYGTSGVLDTQYF; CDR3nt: TGCGCCAGCAGTGAGTACGGGACTAGCGGGGTCTTAGATACGCAGTATTTT
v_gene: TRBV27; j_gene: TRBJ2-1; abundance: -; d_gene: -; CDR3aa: CASTYWAGGQHNEQFF; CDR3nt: TGTGCCAGCACCTATTGGGCGGGTGGGCAACACAATGAGCAGTTCTTC
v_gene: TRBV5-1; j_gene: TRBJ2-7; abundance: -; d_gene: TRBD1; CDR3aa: CASSFRQGYEQYF; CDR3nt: TGCGCCAGCAGCTTCCGACAGGGTTACGAGCAGTACTTC